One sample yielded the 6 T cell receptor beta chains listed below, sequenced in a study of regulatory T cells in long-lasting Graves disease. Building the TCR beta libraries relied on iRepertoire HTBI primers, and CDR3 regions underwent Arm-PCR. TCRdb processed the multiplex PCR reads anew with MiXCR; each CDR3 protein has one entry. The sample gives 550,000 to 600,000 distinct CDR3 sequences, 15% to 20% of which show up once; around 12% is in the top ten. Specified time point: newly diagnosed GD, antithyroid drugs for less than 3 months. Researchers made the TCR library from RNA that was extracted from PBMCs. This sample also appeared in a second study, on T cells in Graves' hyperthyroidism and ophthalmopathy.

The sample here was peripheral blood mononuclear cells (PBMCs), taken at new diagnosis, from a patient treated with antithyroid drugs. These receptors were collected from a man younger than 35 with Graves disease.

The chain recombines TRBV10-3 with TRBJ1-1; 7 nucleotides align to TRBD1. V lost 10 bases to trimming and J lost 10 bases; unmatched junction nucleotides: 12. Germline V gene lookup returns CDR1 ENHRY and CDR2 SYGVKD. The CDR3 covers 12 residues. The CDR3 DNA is TGTGCCACTGGGGGCGTCCCAGGGGGAGCTTTCTTT. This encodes CATGGVPGGAFF.

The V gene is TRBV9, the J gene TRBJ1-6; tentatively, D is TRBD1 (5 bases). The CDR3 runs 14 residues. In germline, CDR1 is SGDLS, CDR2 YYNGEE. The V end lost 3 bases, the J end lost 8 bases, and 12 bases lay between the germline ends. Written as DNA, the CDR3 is TGTGCCAGCAGCGCGGATAGGGACCATTCACCCCTCCACTTT. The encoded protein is CASSADRDHSPLHF.

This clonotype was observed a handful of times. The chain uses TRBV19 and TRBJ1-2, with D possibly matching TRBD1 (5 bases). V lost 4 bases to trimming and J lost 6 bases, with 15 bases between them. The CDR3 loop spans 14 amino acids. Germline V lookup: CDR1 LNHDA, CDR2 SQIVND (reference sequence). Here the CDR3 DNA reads TGTGCCAGTAGTACCGGGACGTCGGCCGATGGCTACACCTTC. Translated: CASSTGTSADGYTF.

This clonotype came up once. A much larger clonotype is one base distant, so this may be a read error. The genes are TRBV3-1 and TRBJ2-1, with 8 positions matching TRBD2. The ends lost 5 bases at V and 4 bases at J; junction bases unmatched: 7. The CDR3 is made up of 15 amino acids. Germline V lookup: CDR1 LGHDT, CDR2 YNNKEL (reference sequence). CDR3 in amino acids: CASSSTTSAYNEQFF. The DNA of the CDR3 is TGTGCCAGCAGCTCCACGACTAGCGCATACAATGAGCAGTTCTTC.

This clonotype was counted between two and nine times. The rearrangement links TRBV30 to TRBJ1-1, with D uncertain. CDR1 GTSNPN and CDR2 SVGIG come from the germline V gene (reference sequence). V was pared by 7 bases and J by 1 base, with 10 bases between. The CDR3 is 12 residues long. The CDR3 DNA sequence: TGTGCCTCTACACAGAGGAACACTGAAGCTTTCTTT. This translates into CASTQRNTEAFF.

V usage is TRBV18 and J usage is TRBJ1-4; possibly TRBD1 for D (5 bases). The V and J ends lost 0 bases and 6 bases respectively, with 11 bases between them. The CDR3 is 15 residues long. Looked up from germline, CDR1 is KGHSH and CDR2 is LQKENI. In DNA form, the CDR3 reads TGTGCCAGCTCACCACCGGGACGGTCACATGAAAAACTGTTTTTT. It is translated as CASSPPGRSHEKLFF.